Below are 7 T cell receptor beta chains sequenced from a single sample in a study of blood T cell repertoires in COVID-19. The data were produced by immunoSEQ multiplex PCR, yet TCRdb's version contains in-frame clones alone and is incomplete. This table holds some 240,000 clones, 81% found once. Sequenced sample: peripheral blood. The source of these receptors is a woman older than 75 with COVID-19, enrolled during active disease.

V is TRBV6-5 and J is TRBJ1-2, with a tentative D call TRBD1 (5 bases). The CDR3 is made up of 15 amino acids. Germline V gene lookup returns CDR1 MNHEY and CDR2 SVGAGI. V lost 6 bases, J lost 3 bases, and 17 bases lay in between. The CDR3 here is CASRLAPWGDYGYTF. CDR3 DNA sequence: TGTGCCAGCAGACTAGCCCCGTGGGGGGACTATGGCTACACCTTC.

V usage is TRBV9 and J usage is TRBJ2-3; perhaps TRBD1 as D (6 bases). Germline V gene lookup returns CDR1 SGDLS and CDR2 YYNGEE. CDR3 length equals 15 residues. V was pared by 4 bases and J by 2 bases, with 14 bases between. The CDR3 loop reads CASSLEGDYTDTQYF. The CDR3, as DNA: TGTGCCAGCAGCCTCGAGGGGGATTACACAGATACGCAGTATTTT.

The V and J genes are TRBV28 and TRBJ1-1; no clear D. The CDR3 loop spans 14 amino acids. V was trimmed by 5 bases and J by 5 bases, leaving 15 bases between them. Germline CDR1 reads MDHEN; CDR2 reads SYDVKM. CDR3 loop: CASSVGRPGTEAFF. The CDR3, as DNA: TGTGCCAGCAGTGTAGGGCGCCCGGGGACTGAAGCTTTCTTT.

This clone was observed a handful of times. The same CDR3 arises from other DNA sequences in this sample as well. The chain joins TRBV9 to TRBJ1-4, with a weak D call TRBD1 (5 bases). Trimming cost V 3 bases and J 0 bases, with 6 bases left between them. The CDR3 extends over 14 amino acids. CDR1 SGDLS and CDR2 YYNGEE come from the germline V gene. The CDR3 sequence is CASSAGATNEKLFF. The CDR3 DNA follows: TGTGCCAGCAGCGCGGGGGCAACTAATGAAAAACTGTTTTTT.

The chain links TRBV5-4 to TRBJ2-2, with D unresolved. Germline CDR1 reads SGHNT; CDR2 reads YYREEE (reference sequence). V gave up 1 base and J gave up 3 bases, with 4 bases separating them. The CDR3 totals 13 residues. CDR3 loop: CASSLPYTGELFF. CDR3 DNA: TGTGCCAGCAGCTTGCCATACACCGGGGAGCTGTTTTTT.

The V and J genes are TRBV5-1 and TRBJ1-2, with a weak D call TRBD1 (5 bases). The V and J ends lost 3 bases and 4 bases respectively, with 10 bases between them. Germline assignment: CDR1 SGHRS and CDR2 YFSETQ. There are 13 residues in the CDR3. Written as DNA, the CDR3 is TGCGCCAGCAGCTCTACAGGCGTCTATGGCTACACCTTC. It encodes CASSSTGVYGYTF.

The V call is TRBV5-1, the J call TRBJ1-1, with D unclear. V was cut by 1 base and J by 7 bases, with 8 bases left in between. Germline CDR1 and CDR2: SGHRS and YFSETQ. This CDR3 is 12 amino acids long. Here the CDR3 DNA reads TGCGCCAGCAGCTTGAGCCGAGGTGAAGCTTTCTTT. This encodes CASSLSRGEAFF.